This entry is about one TCR beta chain. Clones were read by immunoSEQ multiplex PCR, and TCRdb kept only the in-frame ones, dropping some. The sample shows 110,000 to 150,000 clones, 75% to 90% of them seen only once. The V gene's germline CDR1 is SGHRS and CDR2 YFSETQ. The length of the CDR3 is 14 residues. Trimming took off 4 bases at V and 5 bases at J, with 16 bases between the two ends. The data derive from a study of control samples from healthy donors and cancer patients. This sequence was found in a man aged 25 to 40 in good health. The chain recombines TRBV5-1 with TRBJ2-7; D perhaps matches TRBD2 (6 bases). Sequencing was performed on blood. CDR3 nucleotide sequence: TGCGCCAGCAGCCCTACGTCCGGAGGGGACGAGCAGTACTTC. This sequence encodes CASSPTSGGDEQYF.